Listed here are 5 T cell receptor beta chains from one sample, sequenced in a study of cytomegalovirus exposure and HLA in healthy donors. Primers for the PCR totalled 60 Vbeta and 13 Jbeta. This table comes from immunoSEQ multiplex PCR, and its TCRdb copy is limited to in-frame clones, with some not included. The data contain 150,000 or so clones, 75% to 90% of them singletons. Input material: PBMCs. Receptors were obtained from a woman between 18 and 29 years old in good health and CMV-seronegative.

This clone turned up a few times. The chain couples TRBV5-1 to TRBJ2-7; D possibly corresponds to TRBD1 (5 bases). CDR3 length: 13 residues. The V and J ends lost 3 bases and 6 bases respectively, with 13 bases between them. CDR1 is SGHRS and CDR2 is YFSETQ in the germline V gene. CDR3 DNA: TGCGCCAGCAGCTCACTAAAAACAGGCGAGCAGTACTTC. This translates into CASSSLKTGEQYF.

This clone showed up just once. The CDR3 sequence: CAISESKGDEQFF. DNA of the CDR3: TGTGCCATCAGTGAGTCGAAAGGGGATGAGCAGTTCTTC. The chain uses TRBV10-3 and TRBJ2-1; tentative D call: TRBD1 (5 bases). Looked up from germline, CDR1 is ENHRY and CDR2 is SYGVKD. V lost 0 bases to trimming and J lost 8 bases, with 8 bases between them. The CDR3 contains 13 residues.

V is TRBV6-1 and J is TRBJ1-2, with 7 bases that match TRBD1. The V gene's germline CDR1 is MNHNS and CDR2 SASEGT. After removal of 6 bases from V and 3 bases from J, the junction contained 7 bases not matched to a gene. This CDR3 has 14 residues. CDR3 sequence: CASRVDGTDYGYTF. Here the CDR3 DNA reads TGTGCCAGCAGAGTCGACGGGACAGACTATGGCTACACCTTC.

The rearrangement uses TRBV7-9 and TRBJ1-1, with D possibly matching TRBD1 (6 bases). The CDR3 totals 14 residues. Looked up from germline, CDR1 is SEHNR and CDR2 is FQNEAQ (reference sequence). V lost 1 base and J 3 bases, leaving 9 bases between the germline ends. The DNA for the CDR3 is TGTGCCAGCAGCTTAGGCAGGGGTTACACTGAAGCTTTCTTT. Residues: CASSLGRGYTEAFF. Looking up the rest from reference TRBV7-9 and TRBJ1-1 gives the full variable domain: DTGVSQNPRHKITKRGQNVTFRCDPISEHNRLYWYRQTLGQGPEFLTYFQNEAQLEKSRLLSDRFSAERPKGSFSTLEIQRTEQGDSAMYLCASSLGRGYTEAFFGQGTRLTVV.

DNA for the CDR3: TGCGCCAGCAGCGCCCGGGAGCAAAACCGTGGCTACACCTTC. This sequence encodes CASSAREQNRGYTF. The chain links TRBV5-1 to TRBJ1-2; no clear D gene. This CDR3 region has 14 residues. CDR1 and CDR2 (germline): SGHRS, YFSETQ. V lost 4 bases and J lost 7, with 17 bases in between.